What follows are 20 T cell receptor beta chains derived from one specimen sequenced in a study of beta chain features in type 1 diabetes (dated by TCRdb to between 2017 and 2018). The library was obtained by the immunoSEQ multiplex PCR assay. The entire amount of isolated RNA was reverse transcribed using the High Capacity cDNA Reverse Transcription Kit, so the sequenced TCRB transcripts were expressed ones. TCRdb stores this immuneACCESS table with in-frame sequences only. Part of the clones is absent; in the studies checked, under half of the shortfall reflects unresolved V genes, and no reason is known for the rest. This sample comprises about 350,000 clones, about 20% of them detected only once. 0.035% to 0.05% of the sample lies in the top ten. The sequenced material came from naive CD4+ T cells from blood. The cell subset or site tag for this specimen amounts to: true naive CD4+ T cells. These receptors were obtained from a woman aged 18-30 years in good health.

The genes are TRBV7-9 and TRBJ2-5; D is possibly TRBD1 (5 bases). This CDR3 is built from 16 residues. The germline V gene encodes CDR1 SEHNR and CDR2 FQNEAQ (reference sequence). Trimming left V 0 bases short and J 7 bases short, with 18 bases between. As DNA, the CDR3 is TGTGCCAGCAGCTTAGCGCGATCCTCGGACATTCCGACCCAGTACTTC. Its translation: CASSLARSSDIPTQYF.

CDR3 in amino acids: CASSEDQGRPQHF. The CDR3 nucleotides are TGCGCCAGCAGCGAGGACCAGGGAAGGCCCCAGCATTTT. J is TRBJ1-5 and V is TRBV5-1; maybe TRBD1 (5 bases). CDR3 length equals 13 residues. Germline V gene data show CDR1 as SGHRS and CDR2 as YFSETQ. Between the trimmed V and J ends, which lost 4 bases and 9 bases, there was a span of 14 bases.

The V and J genes are TRBV15 and TRBJ2-7; 7 bases are shared with TRBD2. Germline CDR1 is LNHNV and CDR2 is YYDKDF (reference sequence). The CDR3 length is 15 residues. Trimming cost V 0 bases and J 3 bases; bases outside gene matches: 5. CDR3 loop: CATSREGGRVYEQYF. The CDR3 DNA is TGTGCCACCAGCAGAGAGGGAGGGAGGGTCTACGAGCAGTACTTC.

This clone was seen a few times. J is TRBJ2-3 and V is TRBV15; 9 nucleotides align to TRBD1. The CDR3 runs 15 residues. V was clipped by 4 bases and J by 1 base; unmatched bases: 3. CDR1 and CDR2 (germline): LNHNV, YYDKDF (reference sequence). The CDR3 DNA sequence: TGTGCCACCAGCACAAGGGACAGGGGCACAGATACGCAGTATTTT. This codes for CATSTRDRGTDTQYF.

This rearrangement joins TRBV4-2 to TRBJ1-6; D uncertain. CDR3 size: 16 residues. Per germline, CDR1 LGHNA and CDR2 YNFKEQ. V was clipped by 4 bases and J by 9 bases, with 19 bases between them. CDR3 nucleotides: TGTGCCAGCAGCCCCAACTTGAATGAGGTCCGTTCACCCCTCCACTTT. Translating gives CASSPNLNEVRSPLHF.

This clone was observed a handful of times. CDR3 in DNA: TGTGCCTGGACCGTCGCGAGCTCTGGAAACACCATATATTTT. Amino acid sequence: CAWTVASSGNTIYF. The J gene is TRBJ1-3, the V gene TRBV30, with D uncertain. The CDR3 has 14 residues. Between the trimmed V and J ends, which lost 4 bases and 0 bases, there was a span of 10 bases. Germline CDR1 GTSNPN, CDR2 SVGIG (reference sequence).

This clone was counted only a few times. The chain combines TRBV9 with TRBJ1-2, with 7 bases fitting TRBD1. With 4 bases clipped from V and 6 bases from J, the junction kept 6 bases outside the gene matches. Germline lookup yields CDR1 SGDLS and CDR2 YYNGEE. The CDR3 consists of 13 residues. The DNA for the CDR3 is TGTGCCAGCAGCCTACGACAGGGCGATGGCTACACCTTC. Protein: CASSLRQGDGYTF.

V is TRBV7-3 and J is TRBJ2-1, with 7 positions matching TRBD1. V dropped 3 bases and J dropped 5; count of bases not matched to a gene: 1. The CDR3 totals 13 residues. CDR1 is SGHTA and CDR2 is FQGTGA in the germline V gene. The CDR3 region has the DNA TGTGCCAGCAGCTTCGGACAGGACAATGAGCAGTTCTTC. Residues: CASSFGQDNEQFF.

Points on this clone: This same CDR3 is encoded by further DNA sequences in the sample. The gene calls are TRBV9 and TRBJ2-5; the D gene is possibly TRBD1 (6 bases). The CDR3 consists of 14 residues. Germline V gene data show CDR1 as SGDLS and CDR2 as YYNGEE. Trimming took 0 bases from V and 3 from J, leaving 9 bases between them. CDR3 DNA sequence: TGTGCCAGCAGCGTAGGCCCAGGGGAAGAGACCCAGTACTTC. Its protein is CASSVGPGEETQYF.

The rearrangement links TRBV14 to TRBJ2-1; 14 nucleotides align to TRBD2. CDR1 and CDR2 (germline): SGHDN, FVKESK. There are 18 residues in the CDR3. Trimming took 4 bases from V and 6 from J; bases not matched to a gene: 11. Written as DNA, the CDR3 is TGTGCCAGCAGCCTGACTAGCGGGAGGGCCCGGATTCGCAATGAGCAGTTCTTC. It is translated as CASSLTSGRARIRNEQFF.

The chain joins TRBV30 to TRBJ1-2; D call uncertain. The CDR3 consists of 13 residues. Trimming left V 0 bases short and J 11 bases short, with 16 bases between. Per the germline V gene, CDR1 is GTSNPN and CDR2 is SVGIG (reference sequence). In DNA form, the CDR3 reads TGTGCCTGGAGTGTACAAGGCGGAGGCTTTTACACCTTC. This gives the protein CAWSVQGGGFYTF.

This clone has just a few counts. The rearrangement joins TRBV2 to TRBJ1-1; 8 bases line up with TRBD1. Germline loops: CDR1 SNHLY, CDR2 FYNNEI. The length of the CDR3 is 13 residues. Germline trimming cut 4 bases from V and 8 bases from J; bases unmatched to any gene: 6. CDR3 amino acids: CASSVGRTGEAFF. The CDR3 DNA reads as TGTGCCAGCAGTGTAGGCCGGACAGGGGAAGCTTTCTTT.

The chain joins TRBV5-1 to TRBJ1-2, with 7 bases lining up with TRBD1. V gave up 3 bases and J gave up 4 bases; unmatched junction bases: 9. CDR3 size: 15 residues. Per the germline V gene, CDR1 is SGHRS and CDR2 is YFSETQ. CDR3 sequence: CASSSTGANPYGYTF. In nucleotides, the CDR3 is TGCGCCAGCAGCTCCACAGGGGCGAATCCCTATGGCTACACCTTC.

In its sample, this clone was seen a few times. In nucleotides, the CDR3 is TGCGCCAGCAGCTTGAGTCATGGACAGAGGGACGAGCAGTACTTC. This gives the protein CASSLSHGQRDEQYF. V usage is TRBV5-1 and J usage is TRBJ2-7, with D maybe TRBD1 (6 bases). There are 15 residues in the CDR3. Deletions cut 1 base from V and 5 bases from J, with 16 bases between. The germline V gene encodes CDR1 SGHRS and CDR2 YFSETQ.

This clone was picked up a small number of times. Other DNA sequences within the sample encode an identical CDR3. The chain joins TRBV5-1 to TRBJ2-6; TRBD2 might be the D (6 bases). The germline V gene has CDR1 SGHRS and CDR2 YFSETQ. This CDR3 spans 15 amino acids. V gave up 2 bases and J gave up 1 base, with 7 bases separating them. CDR3 sequence: CASSFGGSGANVLTF. CDR3 in DNA: TGCGCCAGCAGCTTCGGGGGTTCTGGGGCCAACGTCCTGACTTTC. Filled out from reference TRBV5-1 and TRBJ2-6, the complete variable domain reads KAGVTQTPRYLIKTRGQQVTLSCSPISGHRSVSWYQQTPGQGLQFLFEYFSETQRNKGNFPGRFSGRQFSNSRSEMNVSTLELGDSALYLCASSFGGSGANVLTFGAGSRLTVL.

This clone has only a few counts. The chain links TRBV7-2 to TRBJ2-1, with TRBD2 matching 10 bases. This CDR3 has 14 amino acids. Germline V gene sequence: CDR1 SGHTA, CDR2 FQGNSA. With V trimmed by 5 bases and J by 8 bases, 6 bases remained unmatched. The CDR3 DNA sequence: TGTGCCAGCAGCCAAACGGGACTAGCGTATGAGCAGTTCTTC. Translated, it gives CASSQTGLAYEQFF.

This clone was detected a few times. The CDR3 coding sequence is TGTGCCTGGAGTGTAACTAGCGGAGTTCAGTACTTC. This sequence encodes CAWSVTSGVQYF. This chain links TRBV30 with TRBJ2-4; 8 bases agree with TRBD2. The ends lost 0 bases at V and 11 bases at J; junction bases unmatched: 3. This CDR3 is built from 12 residues. Germline lookup yields CDR1 GTSNPN and CDR2 SVGIG (reference sequence).

The chain recombines TRBV27 with TRBJ1-4; D unresolved. V was cut by 7 bases and J by 8 bases, with 11 bases left in between. The germline gives CDR1 MNHEY, CDR2 SMNVEV (reference sequence). The CDR3 is 12 residues long. This CDR3 reads CASKALGEKLFF. The CDR3 DNA reads as TGTGCCAGCAAGGCCCTCGGGGAAAAACTGTTTTTT.

The chain combines TRBV5-4 with TRBJ1-1, with a possible D match to TRBD1 (5 bases). V was cut by 4 bases and J by 3 bases, with 16 bases left in between. CDR3 length: 15 amino acids. From germline, CDR1 is SGHNT and CDR2 YYREEE (reference sequence). Here the CDR3 DNA reads TGTGCCAGCAGCCCGGGGGGGTTTAAGGACACTGAAGCTTTCTTT. Protein product: CASSPGGFKDTEAFF.

V is TRBV7-2 and J is TRBJ2-3; a possible D gene is TRBD2 (5 bases). The CDR3 sequence is 15 residues long. V shed 2 bases and J shed 4 bases, with 13 bases lying between them. Per germline, CDR1 SGHTA and CDR2 FQGNSA. The CDR3: CASSLRSGRADTQYF. The CDR3 bases are TGTGCCAGCAGCTTACGCTCTGGGAGAGCAGATACGCAGTATTTT.